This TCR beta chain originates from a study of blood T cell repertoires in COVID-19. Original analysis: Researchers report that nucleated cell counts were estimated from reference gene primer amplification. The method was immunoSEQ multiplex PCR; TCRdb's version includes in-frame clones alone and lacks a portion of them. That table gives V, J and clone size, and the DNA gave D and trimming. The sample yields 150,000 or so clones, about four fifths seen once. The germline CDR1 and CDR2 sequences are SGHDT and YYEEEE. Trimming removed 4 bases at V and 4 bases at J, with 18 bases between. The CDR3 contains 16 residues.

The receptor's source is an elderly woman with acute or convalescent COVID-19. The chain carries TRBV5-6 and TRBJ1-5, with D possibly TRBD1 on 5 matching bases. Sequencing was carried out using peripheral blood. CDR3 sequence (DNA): TGTGCCAGCAGCGTACATACAGGACCGTCAAATCAGCCCCAGCATTTT. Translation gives CASSVHTGPSNQPQHF.